A selection of T cell receptor beta chains follows, all from one sample in a study of CD8 T cells in ankylosing spondylitis. Using its own MiXCR run on the 5' RACE reads, TCRdb lists one record per CDR3 protein. The sample holds a few hundred thousand distinct CDR3 sequences, about 22% seen once. Sequences were obtained from blood, either unsorted or a sorted T cell fraction (not recorded which). All receptors derive from a male donor with ankylosing spondylitis. The CDR3 runs from the conserved cysteine through the conserved F or W. A D gene is named only where the DNA matches it firmly. The size field is filled for only some rows; it gives once, few, many or a size class.

d_call clone_size j_call v_call cdr3_aa cdr3_nt
NA NA TRBJ1-2 TRBV28 CASSLFAENYGYTF TGTGCCAGCAGTTTATTCGCCGAAAACTATGGCTACACCTTC
NA NA TRBJ2-1 TRBV28 CASTGSGRGTSYNEQFF TGTGCCAGCACCGGGAGCGGACGGGGGACCTCCTACAATGAGCAGTTCTTC
TRBD1 NA TRBJ2-7 TRBV6-2/TRBV6-3 CASIGQGPYEQYF TGTGCCAGCATAGGACAGGGCCCCTACGAGCAGTACTTC
NA few TRBJ1-2 TRBV5-1 CASSPPGDDYTF TGCGCCAGCAGCCCCCCAGGAGATGACTACACCTTC
TRBD2 few TRBJ2-1 TRBV6-5 CASSYSIAGVYNEQFF TGTGCCAGCAGTTACTCGATCGCGGGAGTTTACAATGAGCAGTTCTTC
NA NA TRBJ2-7 TRBV4-3 CASSQAPGDYEQYF TGCGCCAGCAGCCAGGCCCCCGGGGACTACGAGCAGTACTTC
NA many TRBJ1-6 TRBV7-2 CASSLGFTLHF TGTGCCAGCAGCTTGGGGTTCACCCTCCACTTT
NA NA TRBJ2-7 TRBV11-2 CASSLDFQVPYEQYF TGTGCCAGCAGCTTAGATTTCCAGGTCCCATACGAGCAGTACTTC
NA once TRBJ2-2 TRBV19 CASSAQSWGTGELFF TGTGCCAGTAGCGCACAGTCTTGGGGCACCGGGGAGCTGTTTTTT
TRBD1 few TRBJ2-3 TRBV7-2 CASSHRDRGTDTQYF TGTGCCAGCAGCCACAGGGACAGGGGGACAGATACGCAGTATTTT
TRBD2 NA TRBJ2-2 TRBV27 CASSAGFSGGPRELFF TGTGCCAGCAGTGCCGGGTTTAGCGGGGGTCCAAGGGAGCTGTTTTTT
NA once TRBJ2-1 TRBV20-1 CSARDQGPGTPSKYNEQFF TGCAGTGCTAGAGATCAAGGCCCGGGGACCCCTAGCAAGTACAATGAGCAGTTCTTC
TRBD2 few TRBJ2-1 TRBV29-1 CSGAGGPYNEQFF TGCAGCGGTGCGGGAGGGCCCTACAATGAGCAGTTCTTC
TRBD2 few TRBJ2-2 TRBV28 CASSRNRLAGGFANTGELFF TGTGCCAGCAGTCGAAATCGACTAGCGGGAGGGTTCGCGAACACCGGGGAGCTGTTTTTT
NA few TRBJ1-2 TRBV29-1 CSVGTVANYGYTF TGCAGCGTAGGGACGGTAGCTAACTATGGCTACACCTTC
TRBD1 few TRBJ2-2 TRBV7-8 CASSLGAGGFGELFF TGTGCCAGCAGCTTAGGGGCAGGGGGCTTCGGGGAGCTGTTTTTT
NA few TRBJ1-2 TRBV5-1 CASSLVSGPNYGYTF TGCGCCAGCAGCTTGGTGTCTGGACCTAACTATGGCTACACCTTC
TRBD1 NA TRBJ1-1 TRBV27 CASSLSTGGTEAFF TGTGCCAGCAGTTTATCCACAGGGGGGACTGAAGCTTTCTTT
NA NA TRBJ2-1 TRBV7-2 CASSLALGHPEQFF TGTGCCAGCAGCTTAGCTCTAGGGCATCCTGAGCAGTTCTTC
NA many TRBJ2-2 TRBV5-1 CASSFPGSTGELFF TGCGCCAGCAGCTTTCCAGGGTCTACCGGGGAGCTGTTTTTT
NA NA TRBJ2-3 TRBV7-8 CASSLPWTIENTDTQYF TGTGCCAGCAGCTTACCCTGGACTATAGAAAACACAGATACGCAGTATTTT
TRBD2 NA TRBJ2-2 TRBV4-2 CASSQQGLAENTGELFF TGTGCCAGCAGCCAGCAGGGACTAGCGGAAAACACCGGGGAGCTGTTTTTT
NA few TRBJ2-3 TRBV4-3 CASSQDYRAGDTQYF TGCGCCAGCAGCCAAGATTACAGGGCGGGAGATACGCAGTATTTT
TRBD1 NA TRBJ2-5 TRBV24-1 CATSDRNRGETQYF TGTGCCACCAGTGATAGGAACAGGGGAGAGACCCAGTACTTC
TRBD2 few TRBJ2-1 TRBV20-1 CSASRAGGTSVYNEQFF TGCAGTGCTAGCCGTGCCGGGGGGACTAGCGTTTACAATGAGCAGTTCTTC
TRBD1 NA TRBJ2-7 TRBV12-3/TRBV12-4 CASSLGGQGARREQYF TGTGCCAGCAGTTTAGGGGGACAGGGGGCGCGACGCGAGCAGTACTTC
TRBD1 NA TRBJ1-6 TRBV27 CASSSVTGLNSPLHF TGTGCCAGCAGTTCAGTGACAGGGCTTAATTCACCCCTCCACTTT
NA few TRBJ1-5 TRBV5-1 CASSLDAFSNQPQHF TGCGCCAGCAGCTTGGATGCGTTTAGCAATCAGCCCCAGCATTTT
NA once TRBJ2-2 TRBV3-1 CASSRPGGSTGELFF TGTGCCAGCAGCCGACCCGGGGGTAGCACCGGGGAGCTGTTTTTT
TRBD1 few TRBJ2-5 TRBV29-1 CSVETGVETQYF TGCAGCGTCGAAACAGGGGTTGAGACCCAGTACTTC
NA many TRBJ2-7 TRBV10-3 CAISGNYQRIGSYEQYF TGTGCCATCAGTGGAAACTACCAAAGAATCGGCTCCTACGAGCAGTACTTC
NA NA TRBJ1-1 TRBV10-3 CAISETVLNTEAFF TGTGCCATCAGTGAGACAGTTCTGAACACTGAAGCTTTCTTT
NA few TRBJ2-7 TRBV6-2/TRBV6-3 CASITRDGSYEQYF TGTGCCAGCATAACCCGGGACGGCTCCTACGAGCAGTACTTC
NA NA TRBJ2-7 TRBV5-1 CASSLIRGAYEQYF TGCGCCAGCAGCTTGATTAGGGGGGCCTACGAGCAGTACTTC
NA NA TRBJ1-3 TRBV20-1 CSASTRTVWGSGNTIYF TGCAGTGCTAGTACGCGGACAGTGTGGGGTTCTGGAAACACCATATATTTT
TRBD1 NA TRBJ1-4 TRBV12-5 CASGLEQGVANEKLFF TGTGCTAGTGGTTTGGAACAGGGGGTGGCTAATGAAAAACTGTTTTTT
NA NA TRBJ1-2 TRBV3-1 CASSQDTVSGGYTF TGTGCCAGCAGCCAAGATACCGTGTCTGGTGGCTACACCTTC
NA few TRBJ2-1 TRBV18 CASSPREATNEQFF TGTGCCAGCTCACCACGCGAGGCCACCAATGAGCAGTTCTTC
NA NA TRBJ2-5 TRBV21-1 CASPSETQYF TGTGCCAGCCCCAGCGAGACCCAGTACTTC
NA NA TRBJ1-4 TRBV29-1 CSVRGTGNEKLFF TGCAGCGTTCGCGGCACGGGAAATGAAAAACTGTTTTTT
NA few TRBJ2-7 TRBV3-1 CASSQDRWAGAPYEQYF TGTGCCAGCAGCCAAGATAGGTGGGCAGGGGCGCCCTACGAGCAGTACTTC
NA NA TRBJ1-1 TRBV9 CASSPGPLRGTEAFF TGTGCCAGCAGCCCCGGTCCCCTCCGGGGCACTGAAGCTTTCTTT
TRBD2 NA TRBJ2-7 TRBV28 CASSFPGGDYEQYF TGTGCCAGCAGTTTCCCGGGAGGGGACTACGAGCAGTACTTC
TRBD1 few TRBJ1-1 TRBV3-1 CASSPSGTGVTEAFF TGTGCCAGCAGTCCAAGTGGAACAGGGGTTACTGAAGCTTTCTTT
TRBD2 NA TRBJ2-1 TRBV6-2/TRBV6-3 CASSYGHGLAGDNEQFF TGTGCCAGCAGTTACGGGCATGGACTAGCGGGAGACAATGAGCAGTTCTTC
NA NA TRBJ1-4 TRBV5-1 CASNQKDDRGEKLFF TGCGCCAGCAACCAGAAAGACGACCGGGGTGAAAAACTGTTTTTT
TRBD2 NA TRBJ2-7 TRBV6-1 CASSRSPSGTEQYF TGTGCCAGCAGTCGAAGTCCTAGCGGGACCGAGCAGTACTTC
NA few TRBJ2-5 TRBV12-3/TRBV12-4 CASTLRGEETQYF TGTGCCAGCACTTTGAGAGGGGAAGAGACCCAGTACTTC
TRBD2 once TRBJ2-7 TRBV4-1 CASSQVPGTTSYEQYF TGCGCCAGCAGCCAGGTACCCGGGACTACCTCCTACGAGCAGTACTTC
NA NA TRBJ2-2 TRBV2 CASGQGYTGELFF TGTGCCAGCGGTCAGGGGTACACCGGGGAGCTGTTTTTT